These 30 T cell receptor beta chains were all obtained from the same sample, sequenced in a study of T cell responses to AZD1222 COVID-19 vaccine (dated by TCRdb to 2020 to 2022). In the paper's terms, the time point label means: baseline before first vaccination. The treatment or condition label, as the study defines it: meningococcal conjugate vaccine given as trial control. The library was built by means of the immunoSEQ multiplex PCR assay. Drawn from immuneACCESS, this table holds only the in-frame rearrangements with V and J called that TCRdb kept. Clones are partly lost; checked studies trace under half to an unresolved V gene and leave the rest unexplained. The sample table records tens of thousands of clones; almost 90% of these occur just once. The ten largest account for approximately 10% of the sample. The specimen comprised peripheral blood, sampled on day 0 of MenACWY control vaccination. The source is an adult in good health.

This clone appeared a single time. As DNA, the CDR3 is TGTGCCAGCAGTTACCCCGAACTGCGAACTGAAGCTTTCTTT. Encoded protein: CASSYPELRTEAFF. The rearrangement links TRBV6-5 to TRBJ1-1; D ambiguous. V lost 2 bases, J lost 5 bases, and 12 bases lay in between. The CDR3 spans 14 residues. Per the germline V gene, CDR1 is MNHEY and CDR2 is SVGAGI.

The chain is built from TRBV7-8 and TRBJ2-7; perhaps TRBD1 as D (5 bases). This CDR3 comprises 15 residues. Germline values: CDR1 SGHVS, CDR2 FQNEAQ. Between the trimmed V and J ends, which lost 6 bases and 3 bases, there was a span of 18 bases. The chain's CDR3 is CASRYTDSSGYEQYF. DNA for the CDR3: TGTGCCAGCAGATACACAGACAGCTCAGGCTACGAGCAGTACTTC.

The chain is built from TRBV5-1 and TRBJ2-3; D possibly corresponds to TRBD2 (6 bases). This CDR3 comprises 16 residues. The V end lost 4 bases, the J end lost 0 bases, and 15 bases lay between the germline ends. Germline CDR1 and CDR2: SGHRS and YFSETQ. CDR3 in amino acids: CASSRSTGTSTDTQYF. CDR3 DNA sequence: TGCGCCAGCAGCCGGTCAACCGGGACTAGCACAGATACGCAGTATTTT.

In DNA form, the CDR3 reads TGTGCCAGCAGTGCAGACCGCACAGATACGCAGTATTTT. It specifies CASSADRTDTQYF. The V call is TRBV6-4, the J call TRBJ2-3; D gene uncertain. V dropped 4 bases and J dropped 1 base, with 6 bases sitting between them. The length of the CDR3 is 13 residues. Germline CDR1 is MRHNA and CDR2 is SNTAGT.

Written as DNA, the CDR3 is TGTGCCTGGATGTGGGCGAATACGCAGTATTTT. Translated: CAWMWANTQYF. This rearrangement joins TRBV30 to TRBJ2-3; D gene ambiguous. Germline assignment: CDR1 GTSNPN and CDR2 SVGIG (reference sequence). This CDR3 region has 11 residues. With 4 bases removed from V and 7 bases from J, the gap between germline ends came to 9 bases.

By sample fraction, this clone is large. The CDR3 spells CASSLKAGSFHEQYF. In DNA, the CDR3 is TGTGCCAGCAGTTTAAAGGCAGGGTCCTTCCACGAGCAGTACTTC. This sequence joins TRBV27 and TRBJ2-7; D might be TRBD1 (5 bases). Germline V gene lookup returns CDR1 MNHEY and CDR2 SMNVEV (reference sequence). The CDR3 consists of 15 residues. V was shortened by 2 bases and J by 5 bases, with 16 bases between the two germline ends.

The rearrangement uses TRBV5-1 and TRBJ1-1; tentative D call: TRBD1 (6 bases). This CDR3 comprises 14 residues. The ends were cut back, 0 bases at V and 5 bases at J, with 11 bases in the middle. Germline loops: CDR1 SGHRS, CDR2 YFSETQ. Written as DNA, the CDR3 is TGCGCCAGCAGCTTGGCAGGGGCAGGTACTGAAGCTTTCTTT. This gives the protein CASSLAGAGTEAFF.

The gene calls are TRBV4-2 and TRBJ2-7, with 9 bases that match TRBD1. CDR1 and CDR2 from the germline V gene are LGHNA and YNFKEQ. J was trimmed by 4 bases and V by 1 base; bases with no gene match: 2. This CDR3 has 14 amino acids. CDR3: CASSQGTGDYEQYF. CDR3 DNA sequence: TGTGCCAGCAGCCAAGGGACAGGGGATTACGAGCAGTACTTC.

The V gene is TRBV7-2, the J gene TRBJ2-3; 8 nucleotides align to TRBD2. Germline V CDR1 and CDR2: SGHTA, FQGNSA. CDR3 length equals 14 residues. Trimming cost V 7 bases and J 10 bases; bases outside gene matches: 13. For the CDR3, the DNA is TGTGCCAGCAAGTCAGGTAGCGGGGAACAAGCGCAGTATTTT. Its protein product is CASKSGSGEQAQYF.

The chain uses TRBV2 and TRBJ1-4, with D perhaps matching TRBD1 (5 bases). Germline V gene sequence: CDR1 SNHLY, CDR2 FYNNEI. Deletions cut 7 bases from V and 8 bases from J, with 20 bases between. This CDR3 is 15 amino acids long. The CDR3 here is CASTLRGGVGEKLFF. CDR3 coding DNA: TGTGCCAGCACCTTACGGGGGGGTGTTGGGGAAAAACTGTTTTTT.

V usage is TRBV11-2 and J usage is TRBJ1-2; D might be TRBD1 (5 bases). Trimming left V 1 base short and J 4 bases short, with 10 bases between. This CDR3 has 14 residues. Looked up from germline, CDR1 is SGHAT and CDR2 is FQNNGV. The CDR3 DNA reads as TGTGCCAGCAGCTTAGTTTCTGGGACCTATGGCTACACCTTC. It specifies CASSLVSGTYGYTF. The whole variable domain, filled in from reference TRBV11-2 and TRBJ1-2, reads EAGVAQSPRYKIIEKRQSVAFWCNPISGHATLYWYQQILGQGPKLLIQFQNNGVVDDSQLPKDRFSAERLKGVDSTLKIQPAKLEDSAVYLCASSLVSGTYGYTFGSGTRLTVV.

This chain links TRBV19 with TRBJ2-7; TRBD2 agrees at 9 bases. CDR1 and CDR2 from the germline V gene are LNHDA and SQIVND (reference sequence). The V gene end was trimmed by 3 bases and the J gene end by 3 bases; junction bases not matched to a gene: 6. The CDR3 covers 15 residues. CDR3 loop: CASSMRLAGDYEQYF. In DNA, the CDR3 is TGTGCCAGTAGTATGCGGTTAGCGGGGGACTACGAGCAGTACTTC.

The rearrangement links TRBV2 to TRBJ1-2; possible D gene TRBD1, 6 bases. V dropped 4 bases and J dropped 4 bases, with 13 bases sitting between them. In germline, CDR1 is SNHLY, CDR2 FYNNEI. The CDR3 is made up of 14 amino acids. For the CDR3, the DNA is TGTGCCAGCAGTGCTCAGGGGATCGGCTATGGCTACACCTTC. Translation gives CASSAQGIGYGYTF. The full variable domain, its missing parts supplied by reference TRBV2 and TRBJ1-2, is EPEVTQTPSHQVTQMGQEVILRCVPISNHLYFYWYRQILGQKVEFLVSFYNNEISEKSEIFDDQFSVERPDGSNFTLKIRSTKLEDSAMYFCASSAQGIGYGYTFGSGTRLTVV.

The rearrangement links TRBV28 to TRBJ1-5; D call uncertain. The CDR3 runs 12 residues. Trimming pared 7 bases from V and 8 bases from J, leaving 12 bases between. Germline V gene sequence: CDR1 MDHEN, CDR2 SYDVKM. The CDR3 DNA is TGTGCCAGCACCTCGTGGGGAGAGCCCCAGCATTTT. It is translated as CASTSWGEPQHF.

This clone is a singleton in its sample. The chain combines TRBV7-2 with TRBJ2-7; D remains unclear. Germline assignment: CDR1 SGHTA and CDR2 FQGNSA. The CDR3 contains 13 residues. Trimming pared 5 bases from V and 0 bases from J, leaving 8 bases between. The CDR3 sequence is CASSPSSSYEQYF. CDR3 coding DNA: TGTGCCAGCAGCCCCTCGAGCTCCTACGAGCAGTACTTC.

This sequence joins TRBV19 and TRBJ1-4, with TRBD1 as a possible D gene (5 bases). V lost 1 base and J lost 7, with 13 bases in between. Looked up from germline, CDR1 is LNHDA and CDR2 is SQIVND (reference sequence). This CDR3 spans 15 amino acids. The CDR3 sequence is CASSIAPGIREKLFF. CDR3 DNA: TGTGCCAGTAGTATAGCTCCAGGGATCCGTGAAAAACTGTTTTTT. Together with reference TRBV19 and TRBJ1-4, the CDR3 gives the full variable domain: DGGITQSPKYLFRKEGQNVTLSCEQNLNHDAMYWYRQDPGQGLRLIYYSQIVNDFQKGDIAEGYSVSREKKESFPLTVTSAQKNPTAFYLCASSIAPGIREKLFFGSGTQLSVL.

This chain's CDR3 is CASSNQGPYEQYF. The CDR3 nucleotides read TGTGCCAGCAGTAACCAGGGCCCCTACGAGCAGTACTTC. V gene TRBV12-3 or TRBV12-4 combines with J gene TRBJ2-7; tentatively, D is TRBD1 (5 bases). This CDR3 region has 13 residues. V lost 5 bases and J 2 bases, leaving 10 bases between the germline ends.

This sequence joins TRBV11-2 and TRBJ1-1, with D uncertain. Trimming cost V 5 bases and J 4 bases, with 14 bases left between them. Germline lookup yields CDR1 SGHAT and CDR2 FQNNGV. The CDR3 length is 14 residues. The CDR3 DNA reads TGTGCCAGCAGCCCGGGGAGTGTGGCCACTGAAGCTTTCTTT. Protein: CASSPGSVATEAFF.

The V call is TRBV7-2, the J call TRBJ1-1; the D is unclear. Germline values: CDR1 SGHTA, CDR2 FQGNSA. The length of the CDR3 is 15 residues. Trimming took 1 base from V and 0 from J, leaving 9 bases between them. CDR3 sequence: CASSLGSGVNTEAFF. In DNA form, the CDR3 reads TGTGCCAGCAGCTTAGGTTCGGGAGTGAACACTGAAGCTTTCTTT.

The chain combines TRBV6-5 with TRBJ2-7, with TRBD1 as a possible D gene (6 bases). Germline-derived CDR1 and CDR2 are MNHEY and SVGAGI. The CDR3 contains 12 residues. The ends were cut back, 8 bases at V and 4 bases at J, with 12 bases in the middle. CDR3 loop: CASRDTFYEQYF. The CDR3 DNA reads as TGTGCCAGCCGGGACACTTTTTACGAGCAGTACTTC.

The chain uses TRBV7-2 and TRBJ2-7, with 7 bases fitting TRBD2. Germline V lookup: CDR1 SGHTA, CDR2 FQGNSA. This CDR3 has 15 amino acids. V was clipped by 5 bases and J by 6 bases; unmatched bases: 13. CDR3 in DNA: TGTGCCAGCAGCGCCCTAGCGGCCCGTCCCGTCGAGCAGTACTTC. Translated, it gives CASSALAARPVEQYF.

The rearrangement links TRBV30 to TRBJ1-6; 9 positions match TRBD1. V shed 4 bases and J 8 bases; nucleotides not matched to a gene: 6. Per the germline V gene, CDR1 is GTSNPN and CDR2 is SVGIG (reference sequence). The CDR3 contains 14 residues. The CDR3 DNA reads TGTGCCTGGAAGTTTAGGACAGGGGATTCACCCCTCCACTTT. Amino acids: CAWKFRTGDSPLHF.

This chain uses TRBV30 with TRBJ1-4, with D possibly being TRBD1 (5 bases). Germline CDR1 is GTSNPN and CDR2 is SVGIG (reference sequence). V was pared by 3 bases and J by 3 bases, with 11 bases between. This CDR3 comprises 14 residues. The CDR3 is CAWSDVRANEKLFF. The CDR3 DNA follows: TGTGCCTGGAGCGATGTCAGGGCTAATGAAAAACTGTTTTTT.

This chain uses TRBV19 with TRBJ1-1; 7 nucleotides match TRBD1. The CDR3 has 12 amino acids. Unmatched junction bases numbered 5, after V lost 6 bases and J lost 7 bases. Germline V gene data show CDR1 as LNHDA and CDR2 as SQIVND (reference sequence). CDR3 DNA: TGTGCCAGTAGCCCCCGGGACAGTGAAGCTTTCTTT. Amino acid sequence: CASSPRDSEAFF.

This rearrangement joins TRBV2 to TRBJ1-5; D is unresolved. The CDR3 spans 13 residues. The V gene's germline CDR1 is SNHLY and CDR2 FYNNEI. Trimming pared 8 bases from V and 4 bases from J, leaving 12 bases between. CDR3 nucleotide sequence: TGTGCCAGCGGGAGAGATGGGAATCAGCCCCAGCATTTT. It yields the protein CASGRDGNQPQHF.

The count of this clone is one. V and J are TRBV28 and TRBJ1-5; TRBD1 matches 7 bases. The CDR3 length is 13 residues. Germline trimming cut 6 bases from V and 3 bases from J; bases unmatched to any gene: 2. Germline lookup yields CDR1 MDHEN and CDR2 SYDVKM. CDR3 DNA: TGTGCCAGCAGGACAGGGAACAATCAGCCCCAGCATTTT. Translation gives CASRTGNNQPQHF.

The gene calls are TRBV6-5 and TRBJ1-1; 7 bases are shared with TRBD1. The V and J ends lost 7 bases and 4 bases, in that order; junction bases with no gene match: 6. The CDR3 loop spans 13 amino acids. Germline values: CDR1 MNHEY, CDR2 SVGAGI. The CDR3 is CASKAQGFTEAFF. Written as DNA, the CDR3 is TGTGCCAGCAAAGCACAGGGGTTCACTGAAGCTTTCTTT.

The CDR3 DNA reads TGTGCCAGCAGCGTCCTGGGACAGGGAGGTCGTAGCAATCAGCCCCAGCATTTT. It encodes CASSVLGQGGRSNQPQHF. The V gene is TRBV9, the J gene TRBJ1-5; 9 bases align to TRBD1. Germline V gene data show CDR1 as SGDLS and CDR2 as YYNGEE. Germline trimming cut 2 bases from V and 0 bases from J; bases unmatched to any gene: 9. The CDR3 sequence is 18 residues long.

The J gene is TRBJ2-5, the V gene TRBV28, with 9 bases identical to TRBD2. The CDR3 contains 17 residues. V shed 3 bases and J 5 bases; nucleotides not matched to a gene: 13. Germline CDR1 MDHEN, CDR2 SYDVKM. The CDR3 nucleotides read TGTGCCAGCAGTTTTGGGCGTCGGGGCAGCGGGGGGGAGACCCAGTACTTC. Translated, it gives CASSFGRRGSGGETQYF. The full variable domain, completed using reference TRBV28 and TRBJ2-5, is DVKVTQSSRYLVKRTGEKVFLECVQDMDHENMFWYRQDPGLGLRLIYFSYDVKMKEKGDIPEGYSVSREKKERFSLILESASTNQTSMYLCASSFGRRGSGGETQYFGPGTRLLVL.

Here the CDR3 reads CASSLGLAGNNYGYTF. The CDR3 nucleotides are TGTGCCAGCAGCTTAGGCTTGGCAGGGAATAACTATGGCTACACCTTC. The J gene is TRBJ1-2, the V gene TRBV13; D might be TRBD1 (5 bases). Trimming cost V 0 bases and J 1 base, with 12 bases left between them. Per the germline V gene, CDR1 is PRHDT and CDR2 is FYEKMQ (reference sequence). The CDR3 is 16 amino acids.